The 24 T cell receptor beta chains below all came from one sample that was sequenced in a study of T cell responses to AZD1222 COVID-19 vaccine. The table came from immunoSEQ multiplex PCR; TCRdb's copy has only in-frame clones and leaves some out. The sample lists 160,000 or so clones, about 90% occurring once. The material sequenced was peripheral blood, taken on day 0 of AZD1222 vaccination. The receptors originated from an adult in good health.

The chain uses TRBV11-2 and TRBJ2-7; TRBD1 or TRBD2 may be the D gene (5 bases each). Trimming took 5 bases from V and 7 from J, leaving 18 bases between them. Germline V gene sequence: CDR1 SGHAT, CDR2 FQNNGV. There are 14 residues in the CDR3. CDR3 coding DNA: TGTGCCAGCAGCCACCTGAGGGGAAGAGGAGAGCAGTACTTC. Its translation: CASSHLRGRGEQYF.

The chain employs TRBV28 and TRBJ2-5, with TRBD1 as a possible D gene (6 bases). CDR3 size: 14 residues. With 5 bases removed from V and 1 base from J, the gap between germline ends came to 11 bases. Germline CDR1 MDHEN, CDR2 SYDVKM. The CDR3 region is CASSPGTIQETQYF. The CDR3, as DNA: TGTGCCAGCAGTCCGGGGACAATCCAAGAGACCCAGTACTTC.

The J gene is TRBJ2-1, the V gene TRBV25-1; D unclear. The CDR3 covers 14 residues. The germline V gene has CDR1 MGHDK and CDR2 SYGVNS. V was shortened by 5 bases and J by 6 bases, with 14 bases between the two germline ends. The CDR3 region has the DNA TGTGCCAGCAGTAAATTAGGGTCCCGCAATGAGCAGTTCTTC. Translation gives CASSKLGSRNEQFF.

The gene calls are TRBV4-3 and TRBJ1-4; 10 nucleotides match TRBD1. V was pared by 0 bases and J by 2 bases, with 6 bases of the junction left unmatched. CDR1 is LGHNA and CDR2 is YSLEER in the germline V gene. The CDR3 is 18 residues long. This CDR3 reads CASSQETGTGVTNEKLFF. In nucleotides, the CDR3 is TGCGCCAGCAGCCAAGAGACCGGGACAGGGGTCACTAATGAAAAACTGTTTTTT.

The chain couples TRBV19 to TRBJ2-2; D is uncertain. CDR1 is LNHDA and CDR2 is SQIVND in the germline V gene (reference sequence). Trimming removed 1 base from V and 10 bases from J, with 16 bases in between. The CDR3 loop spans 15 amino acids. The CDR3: CASSIGVAPWVELFF. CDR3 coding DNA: TGTGCCAGTAGTATAGGGGTGGCCCCTTGGGTGGAGCTGTTTTTT.

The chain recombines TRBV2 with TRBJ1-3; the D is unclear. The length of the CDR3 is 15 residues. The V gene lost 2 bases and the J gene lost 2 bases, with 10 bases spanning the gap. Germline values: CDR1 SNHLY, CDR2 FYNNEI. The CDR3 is CASSELGGTGNTIYF. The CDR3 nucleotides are TGTGCCAGCAGTGAACTTGGTGGGACTGGAAACACCATATATTTT.

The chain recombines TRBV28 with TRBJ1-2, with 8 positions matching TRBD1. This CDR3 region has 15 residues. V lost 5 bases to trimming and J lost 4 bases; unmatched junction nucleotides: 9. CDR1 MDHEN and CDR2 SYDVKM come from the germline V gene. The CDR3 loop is CASSQSPGGFYGYTF. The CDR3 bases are TGTGCCAGCAGTCAAAGTCCAGGGGGCTTCTATGGCTACACCTTC.

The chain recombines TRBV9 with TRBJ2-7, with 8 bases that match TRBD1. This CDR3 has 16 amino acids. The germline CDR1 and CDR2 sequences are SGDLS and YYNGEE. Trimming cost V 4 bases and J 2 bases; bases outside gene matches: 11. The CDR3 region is CASSSRGTGVPYEQYF. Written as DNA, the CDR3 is TGTGCCAGCAGCTCGAGAGGGACAGGAGTTCCCTACGAGCAGTACTTC.

CDR3 sequence: CAAGLGEKLFF. CDR3 nucleotide sequence: TGTGCCGCAGGGTTAGGGGAAAAACTGTTTTTT. This chain connects TRBV19 to TRBJ1-4; D perhaps matches TRBD1 (5 bases). CDR1 is LNHDA and CDR2 is SQIVND in the germline V gene (reference sequence). Trimming took 11 bases from V and 8 from J, leaving 12 bases between them. This CDR3 is built from 11 residues.

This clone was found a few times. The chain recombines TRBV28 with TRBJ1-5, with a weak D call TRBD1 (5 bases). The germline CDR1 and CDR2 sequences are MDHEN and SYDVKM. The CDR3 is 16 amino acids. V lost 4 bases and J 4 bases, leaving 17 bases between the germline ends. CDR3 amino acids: CASSSPSGPLNQPQHF. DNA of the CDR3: TGTGCCAGCAGTTCCCCATCAGGGCCTCTAAATCAGCCCCAGCATTTT.

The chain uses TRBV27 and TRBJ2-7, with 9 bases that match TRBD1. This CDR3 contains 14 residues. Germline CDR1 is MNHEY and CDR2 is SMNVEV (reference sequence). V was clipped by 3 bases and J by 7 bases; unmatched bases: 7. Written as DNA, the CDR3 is TGTGCCAGCAGTTTTAGGGCAGGGACAGGGGAGCAGTACTTC. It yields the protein CASSFRAGTGEQYF.

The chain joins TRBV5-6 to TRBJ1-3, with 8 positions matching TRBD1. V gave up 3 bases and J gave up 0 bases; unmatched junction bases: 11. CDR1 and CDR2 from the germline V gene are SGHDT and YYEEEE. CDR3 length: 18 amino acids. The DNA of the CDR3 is TGTGCCAGCAGCTGGCAGGCTGACAGGGGTTCCTCTGGAAACACCATATATTTT. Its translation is CASSWQADRGSSGNTIYF.

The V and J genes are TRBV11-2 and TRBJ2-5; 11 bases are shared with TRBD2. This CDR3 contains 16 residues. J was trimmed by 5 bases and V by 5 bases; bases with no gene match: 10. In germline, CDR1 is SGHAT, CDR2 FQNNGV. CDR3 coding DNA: TGTGCCAGCAGCCCGGGGGGACTAGCGGAGGGGGAGACCCAGTACTTC. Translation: CASSPGGLAEGETQYF.

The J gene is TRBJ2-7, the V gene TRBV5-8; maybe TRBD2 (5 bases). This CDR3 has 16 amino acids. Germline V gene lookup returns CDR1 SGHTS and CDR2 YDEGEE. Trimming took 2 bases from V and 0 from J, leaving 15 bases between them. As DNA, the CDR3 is TGTGCCAGCAGCTTCCGGGGTAGCTCGAGCTCCTACGAGCAGTACTTC. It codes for CASSFRGSSSSYEQYF.

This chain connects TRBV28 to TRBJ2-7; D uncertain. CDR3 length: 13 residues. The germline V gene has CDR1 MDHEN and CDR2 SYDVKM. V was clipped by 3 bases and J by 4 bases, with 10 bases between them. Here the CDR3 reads CASSLAGYYEQYF. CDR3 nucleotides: TGTGCCAGCAGTTTGGCCGGCTATTACGAGCAGTACTTC.

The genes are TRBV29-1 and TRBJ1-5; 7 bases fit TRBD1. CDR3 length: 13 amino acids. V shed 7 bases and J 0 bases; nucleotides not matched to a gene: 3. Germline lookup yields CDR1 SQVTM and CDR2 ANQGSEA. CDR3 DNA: TGCAGCGCCAGGGGGGCTAGCAATCAGCCCCAGCATTTT. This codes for CSARGASNQPQHF.

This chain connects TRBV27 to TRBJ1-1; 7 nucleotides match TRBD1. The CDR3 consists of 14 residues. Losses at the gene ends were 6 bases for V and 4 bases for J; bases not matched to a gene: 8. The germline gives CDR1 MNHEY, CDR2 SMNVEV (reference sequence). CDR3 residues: CASRDRILTTEAFF. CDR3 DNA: TGTGCCAGCAGGGACAGGATCTTAACCACTGAAGCTTTCTTT.

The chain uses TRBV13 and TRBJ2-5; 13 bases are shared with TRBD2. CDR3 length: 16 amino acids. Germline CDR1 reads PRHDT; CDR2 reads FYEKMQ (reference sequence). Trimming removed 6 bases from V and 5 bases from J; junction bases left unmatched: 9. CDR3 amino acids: CASSSSTSGGRETQYF. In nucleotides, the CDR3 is TGTGCCAGCAGTTCCTCGACTAGCGGGGGGCGGGAGACCCAGTACTTC.

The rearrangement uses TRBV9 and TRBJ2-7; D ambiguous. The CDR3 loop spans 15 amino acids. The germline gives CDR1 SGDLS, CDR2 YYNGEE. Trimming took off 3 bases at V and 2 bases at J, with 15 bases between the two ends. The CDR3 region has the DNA TGTGCCAGCAGCGCGGATGACACCTCCCCCTACGAGCAGTACTTC. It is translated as CASSADDTSPYEQYF.

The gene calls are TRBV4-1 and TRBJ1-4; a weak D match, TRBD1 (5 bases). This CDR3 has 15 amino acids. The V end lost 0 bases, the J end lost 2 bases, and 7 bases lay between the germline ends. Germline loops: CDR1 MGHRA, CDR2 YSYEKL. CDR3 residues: CASSQEGRTNEKLFF. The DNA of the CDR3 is TGCGCCAGCAGCCAAGAGGGGCGCACTAATGAAAAACTGTTTTTT.

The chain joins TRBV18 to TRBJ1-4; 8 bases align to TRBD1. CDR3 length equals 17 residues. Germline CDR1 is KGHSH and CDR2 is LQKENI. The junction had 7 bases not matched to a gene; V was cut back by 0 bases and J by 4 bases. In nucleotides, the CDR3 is TGTGCCAGCTCACCACCTGCAGGGGGCTTGGGTAATGAAAAACTGTTTTTT. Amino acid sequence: CASSPPAGGLGNEKLFF.

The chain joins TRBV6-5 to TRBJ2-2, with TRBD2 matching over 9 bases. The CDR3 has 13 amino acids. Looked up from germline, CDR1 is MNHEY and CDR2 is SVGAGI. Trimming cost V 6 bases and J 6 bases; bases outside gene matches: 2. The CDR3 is CASRREGPGELFF. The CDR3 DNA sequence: TGTGCCAGCAGGCGGGAGGGACCCGGGGAGCTGTTTTTT.

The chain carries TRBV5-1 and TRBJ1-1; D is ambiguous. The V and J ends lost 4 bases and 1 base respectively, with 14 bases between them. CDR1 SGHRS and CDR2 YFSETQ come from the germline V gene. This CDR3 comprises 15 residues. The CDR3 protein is CASSQSPQKNTEAFF. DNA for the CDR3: TGCGCCAGCAGCCAATCACCGCAGAAGAACACTGAAGCTTTCTTT.

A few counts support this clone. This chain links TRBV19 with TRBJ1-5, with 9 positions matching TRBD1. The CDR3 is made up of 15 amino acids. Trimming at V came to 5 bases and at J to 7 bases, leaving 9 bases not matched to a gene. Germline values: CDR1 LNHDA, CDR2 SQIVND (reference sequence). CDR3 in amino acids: CASSERTGVDQPQHF. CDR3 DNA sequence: TGTGCCAGTAGTGAACGGACAGGGGTGGACCAGCCCCAGCATTTT.